Listed below are T cell receptor beta chains from one sample, sequenced in a study of blood T cell repertoires in COVID-19. Method: immunoSEQ multiplex PCR; TCRdb's copy keeps in-frame clones and lacks some. The sample consists of under 60,000 clones, about 80% of them appearing once. The sequencing input was peripheral blood. Receptor source: a man in his 70s with acute or convalescent COVID-19. Both conserved end residues are part of each CDR3.

v_call cdr3_aa
TRBV6-5 CASSKQGWAGGEQFF
TRBV5-1 CASSSAGGVNYGYTF
TRBV4-2 CASSPGTGFSSPLHF
TRBV19 CASSMSHRGLGETQYF
TRBV6-5 CASSFSGVGTYEQYF
TRBV9 CASSVGAGTQKSEQFF
TRBV15 CATSREQLSTDTQYF
TRBV21-1 CASNPTGSPLHF
TRBV6-6 CASTLDRQYGYTF
TRBV9 CASSSVGREDTQYF
TRBV5-1 CASSRDRGVSEQFF
TRBV4-1 CASSQDSRGLSNQPQHF
TRBV7-2 CASSLTSGSYEQYF
TRBV9 CASSPRLAGTYNEQFF
TRBV14 CASSQFAIGELFF
TRBV27 CASSFGQGYEQYF
TRBV5-1 CASSPGQAGGNEQFF
TRBV28 CASSSMGDRGSYEQYF
TRBV19 CASSIRHRAGAEAFF
TRBV2 CASSGGLISTDTQYF
TRBV7-8 CASSLGLAGGMETQYF
TRBV4-1 CASSQGTTSGQGADTQYF
TRBV27 CASSRGQGALKTEAFF
TRBV7-8 CASSLGLAGARGSYNEQFF
TRBV30 CAWSKTENIQYF
TRBV29-1 CSGITRRGRGYEQYF
TRBV7-8 CASSLQGRYEQYF
TRBV3-1/TRBV3-2 CASSQEQTRGYTGELFF
TRBV29-1 CSVKGTGMNTEAFF
TRBV5-1 CASSWGTGPSNYGYTF
TRBV10-3 CAIPARADAGGPSGEQYF
TRBV19 CASSMEGTGGLNQPQHF
TRBV18 CASSRGLTNEKLFF
TRBV28 CASTQDRVYGYTF
TRBV9 CASSDRGGYGYTF
TRBV5-1 CASSTSSGISYEQYF
TRBV6-2/TRBV6-3 CASSYSNRGDNVLTF
TRBV7-3 CASSFLGGDTQYF
TRBV19 CASSRTGTSVYEQYF
TRBV11-3 CASSQRVGSGNTIYF